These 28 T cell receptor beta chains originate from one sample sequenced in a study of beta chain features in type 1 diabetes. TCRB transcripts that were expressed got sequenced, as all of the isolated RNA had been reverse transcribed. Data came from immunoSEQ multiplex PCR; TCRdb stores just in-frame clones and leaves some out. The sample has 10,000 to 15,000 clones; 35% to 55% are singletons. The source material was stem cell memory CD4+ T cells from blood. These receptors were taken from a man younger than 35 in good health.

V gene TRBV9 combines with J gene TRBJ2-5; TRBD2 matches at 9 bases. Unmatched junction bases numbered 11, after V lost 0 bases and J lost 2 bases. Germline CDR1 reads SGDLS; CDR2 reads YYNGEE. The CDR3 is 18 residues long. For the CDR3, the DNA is TGTGCCAGCAGCGTAGCGGCGGGCGGGGGGGCCCGGCAAGAGACCCAGTACTTC. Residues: CASSVAAGGGARQETQYF.

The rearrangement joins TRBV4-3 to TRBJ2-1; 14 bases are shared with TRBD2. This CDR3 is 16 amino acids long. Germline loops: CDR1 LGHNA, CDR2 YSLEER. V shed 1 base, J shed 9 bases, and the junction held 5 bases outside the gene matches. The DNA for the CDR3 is TGCGCCAGCAGCCAAGTCGGACTAGCGGGGGGACGTGAGCAGTTCTTC. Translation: CASSQVGLAGGREQFF.

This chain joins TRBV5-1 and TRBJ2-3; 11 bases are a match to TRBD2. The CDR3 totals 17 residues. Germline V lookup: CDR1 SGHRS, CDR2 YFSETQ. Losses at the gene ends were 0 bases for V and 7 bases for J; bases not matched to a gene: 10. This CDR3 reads CASSLALAGGSGNTQYF. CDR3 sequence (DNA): TGCGCCAGCAGCTTGGCCCTAGCGGGGGGTTCGGGAAATACGCAGTATTTT.

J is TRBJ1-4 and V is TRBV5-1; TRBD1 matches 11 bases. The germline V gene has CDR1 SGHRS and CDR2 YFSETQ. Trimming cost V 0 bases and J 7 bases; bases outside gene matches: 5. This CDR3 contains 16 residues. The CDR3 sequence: CASSLAGQGAGEKLFF. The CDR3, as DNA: TGCGCCAGCAGCTTGGCTGGACAGGGGGCAGGTGAAAAACTGTTTTTT.

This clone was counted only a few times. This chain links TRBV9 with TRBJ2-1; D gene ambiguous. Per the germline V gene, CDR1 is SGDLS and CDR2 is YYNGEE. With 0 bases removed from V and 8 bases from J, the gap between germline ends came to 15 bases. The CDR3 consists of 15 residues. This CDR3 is CASSVAGGVLDEQFF. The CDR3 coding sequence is TGTGCCAGCAGCGTAGCTGGTGGAGTGTTGGATGAGCAGTTCTTC. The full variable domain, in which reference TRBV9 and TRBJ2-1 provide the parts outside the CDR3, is DSGVTQTPKHLITATGQRVTLRCSPRSGDLSVYWYQQSLDQGLQFLIQYYNGEERAKGNILERFSAQQFPDLHSELNLSSLELGDSALYFCASSVAGGVLDEQFFGPGTRLTVL.

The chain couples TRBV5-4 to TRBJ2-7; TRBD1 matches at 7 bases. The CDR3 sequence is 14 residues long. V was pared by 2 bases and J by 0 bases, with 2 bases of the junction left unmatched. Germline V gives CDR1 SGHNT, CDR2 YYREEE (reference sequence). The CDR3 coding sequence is TGTGCCAGCAGCTTTACAGGGGCCTCCTACGAGCAGTACTTC. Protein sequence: CASSFTGASYEQYF.

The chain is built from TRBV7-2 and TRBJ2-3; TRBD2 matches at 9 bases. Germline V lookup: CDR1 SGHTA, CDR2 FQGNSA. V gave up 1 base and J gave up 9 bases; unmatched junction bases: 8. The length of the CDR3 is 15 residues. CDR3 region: CASSLVLAGTLTQYF. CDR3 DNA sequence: TGTGCCAGCAGCTTAGTTCTAGCGGGGACCTTAACGCAGTATTTT.

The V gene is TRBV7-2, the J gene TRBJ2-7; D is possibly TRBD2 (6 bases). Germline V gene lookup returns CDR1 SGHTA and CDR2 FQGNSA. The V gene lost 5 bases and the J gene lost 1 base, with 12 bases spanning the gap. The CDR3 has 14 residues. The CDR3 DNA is TGTGCCAGCAGCCCAAGGCGGGGATCCTACGAGCAGTACTTC. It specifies CASSPRRGSYEQYF. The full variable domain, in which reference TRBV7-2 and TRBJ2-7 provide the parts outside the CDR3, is GAGVSQSPSNKVTEKGKDVELRCDPISGHTALYWYRQSLGQGLEFLIYFQGNSAPDKSGLPSDRFSAERTGGSVSTLTIQRTQQEDSAVYLCASSPRRGSYEQYFGPGTRLTVT.

This CDR3 reads CASSLVFRGRETQYF. CDR3 bases: TGTGCCAGCAGCTTAGTCTTTCGGGGGAGAGAGACCCAGTACTTC. The chain recombines TRBV11-3 with TRBJ2-5, with a weak D call TRBD2 (6 bases). This CDR3 is built from 15 residues. CDR1 and CDR2 (germline): SGHNT, YENEEA. Trimming shortened V by 1 base and J by 4 bases, and 13 bases separated the two germline ends.

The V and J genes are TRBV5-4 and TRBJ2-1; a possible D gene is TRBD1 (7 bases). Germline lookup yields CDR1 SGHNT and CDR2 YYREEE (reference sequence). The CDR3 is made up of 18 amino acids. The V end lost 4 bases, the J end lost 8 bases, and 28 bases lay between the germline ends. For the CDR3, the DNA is TGTGCCAGCAGCGCGACAGGGATCGGGACTTCGTATCGGTATGAGCAGTTCTTC. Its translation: CASSATGIGTSYRYEQFF.

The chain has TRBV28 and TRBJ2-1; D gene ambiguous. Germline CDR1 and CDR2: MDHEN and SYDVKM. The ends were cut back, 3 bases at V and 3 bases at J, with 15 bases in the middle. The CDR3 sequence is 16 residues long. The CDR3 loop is CASSFFLGKNYNEQFF. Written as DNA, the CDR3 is TGTGCCAGCAGTTTTTTTCTAGGAAAAAACTACAATGAGCAGTTCTTC.

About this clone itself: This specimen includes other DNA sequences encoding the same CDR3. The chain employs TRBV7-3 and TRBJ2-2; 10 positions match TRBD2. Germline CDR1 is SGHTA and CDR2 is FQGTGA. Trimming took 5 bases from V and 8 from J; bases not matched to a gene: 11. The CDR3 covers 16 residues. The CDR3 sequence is CASSLKTSGFGGELFF. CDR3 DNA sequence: TGTGCCAGCAGCCTCAAGACTAGCGGGTTTGGTGGGGAGCTGTTTTTT.

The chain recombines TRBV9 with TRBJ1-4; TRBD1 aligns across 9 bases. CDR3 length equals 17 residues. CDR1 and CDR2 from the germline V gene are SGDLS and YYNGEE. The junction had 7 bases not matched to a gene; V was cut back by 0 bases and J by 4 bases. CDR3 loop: CASSVGLQGANNEKLFF. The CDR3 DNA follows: TGTGCCAGCAGCGTAGGACTACAGGGGGCTAATAATGAAAAACTGTTTTTT. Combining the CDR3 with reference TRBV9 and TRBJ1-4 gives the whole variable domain DSGVTQTPKHLITATGQRVTLRCSPRSGDLSVYWYQQSLDQGLQFLIQYYNGEERAKGNILERFSAQQFPDLHSELNLSSLELGDSALYFCASSVGLQGANNEKLFFGSGTQLSVL.

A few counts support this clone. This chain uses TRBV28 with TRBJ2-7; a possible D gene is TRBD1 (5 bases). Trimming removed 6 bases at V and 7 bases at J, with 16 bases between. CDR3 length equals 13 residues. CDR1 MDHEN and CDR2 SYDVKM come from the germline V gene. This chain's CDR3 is CASSRTSLEEQYF. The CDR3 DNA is TGTGCCAGCAGCCGGACATCCTTAGAGGAGCAGTACTTC.

CDR3 DNA sequence: TGTGCCAGCAGCGTCGGAGGAGGGGGCCTCAGCTCTAATGAAAAACTGTTTTTT. The encoded protein is CASSVGGGGLSSNEKLFF. The V and J genes are TRBV9 and TRBJ1-4, with 7 bases aligning to TRBD1. This CDR3 contains 18 residues. CDR1 and CDR2 (germline): SGDLS, YYNGEE. J gave up 3 bases and V 2 bases, and 13 bases lay outside the gene matches.

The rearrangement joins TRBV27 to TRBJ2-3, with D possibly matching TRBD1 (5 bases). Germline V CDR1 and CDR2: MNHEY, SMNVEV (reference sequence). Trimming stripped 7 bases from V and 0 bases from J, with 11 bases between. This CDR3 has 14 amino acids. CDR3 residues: CASTSGPSTDTQYF. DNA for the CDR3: TGTGCCAGCACCTCAGGGCCCAGCACAGATACGCAGTATTTT.

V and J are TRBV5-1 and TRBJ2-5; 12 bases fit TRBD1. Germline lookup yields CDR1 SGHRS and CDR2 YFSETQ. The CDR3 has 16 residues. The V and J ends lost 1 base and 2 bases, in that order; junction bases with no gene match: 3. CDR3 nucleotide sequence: TGCGCCAGCAGCTTGTGGGGACAGGGGGCGCAAGAGACCCAGTACTTC. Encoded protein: CASSLWGQGAQETQYF.

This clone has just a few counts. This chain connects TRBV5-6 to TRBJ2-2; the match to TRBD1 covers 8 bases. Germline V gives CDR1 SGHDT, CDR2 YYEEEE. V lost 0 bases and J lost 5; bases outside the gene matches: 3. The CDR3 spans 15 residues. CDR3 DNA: TGTGCCAGCAGCTTGGATCAGGGGGCTACCGGGGAGCTGTTTTTT. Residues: CASSLDQGATGELFF.

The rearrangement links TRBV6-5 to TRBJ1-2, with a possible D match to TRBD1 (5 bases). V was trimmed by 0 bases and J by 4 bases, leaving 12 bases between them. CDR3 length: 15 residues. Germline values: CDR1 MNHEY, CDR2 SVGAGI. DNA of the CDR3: TGTGCCAGCAGTTACTCGAATAGGGGTCCCTATGGCTACACCTTC. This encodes CASSYSNRGPYGYTF.

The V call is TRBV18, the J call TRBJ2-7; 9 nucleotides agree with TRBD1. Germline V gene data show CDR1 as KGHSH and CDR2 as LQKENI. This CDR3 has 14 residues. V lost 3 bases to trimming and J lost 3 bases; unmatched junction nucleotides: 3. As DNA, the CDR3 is TGTGCCAGCTCACCCCGGACAGGGGACTACGAGCAGTACTTC. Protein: CASSPRTGDYEQYF.

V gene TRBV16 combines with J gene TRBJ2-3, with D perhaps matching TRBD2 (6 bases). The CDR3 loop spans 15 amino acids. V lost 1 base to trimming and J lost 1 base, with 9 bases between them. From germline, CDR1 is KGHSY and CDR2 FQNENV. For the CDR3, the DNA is TGTGCCAGCAGCCAATTGCGGGGAGGCACAGATACGCAGTATTTT. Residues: CASSQLRGGTDTQYF.

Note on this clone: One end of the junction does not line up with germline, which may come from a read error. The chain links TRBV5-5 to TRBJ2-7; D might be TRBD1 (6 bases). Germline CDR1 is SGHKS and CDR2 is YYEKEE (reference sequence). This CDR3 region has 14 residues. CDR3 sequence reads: CVSSLVDSSYEQYF. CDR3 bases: TGTGTCAGCAGCTTGGTGGACAGCTCCTACGAGCAGTACTTC. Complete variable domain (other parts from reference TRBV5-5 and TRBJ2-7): DAGVTQSPTHLIKTRGQQVTLRCSPISGHKSVSWYQQVLGQGPQFIFQYYEKEERGRGNFPDRFSARQFPNYSSELNVNALLLGDSALYLCVSSLVDSSYEQYFGPGTRLTVT.

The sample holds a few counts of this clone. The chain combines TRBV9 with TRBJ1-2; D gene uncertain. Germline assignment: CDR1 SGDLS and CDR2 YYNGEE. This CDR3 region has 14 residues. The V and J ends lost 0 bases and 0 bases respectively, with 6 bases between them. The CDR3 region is CASSVDAANYGYTF. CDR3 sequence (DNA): TGTGCCAGCAGCGTAGATGCAGCTAACTATGGCTACACCTTC.

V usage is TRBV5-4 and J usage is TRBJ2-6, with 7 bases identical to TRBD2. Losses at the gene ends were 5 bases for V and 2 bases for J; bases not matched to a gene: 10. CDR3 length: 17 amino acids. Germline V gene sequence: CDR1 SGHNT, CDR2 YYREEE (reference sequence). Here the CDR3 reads CASRLGGGEAGANVLTF. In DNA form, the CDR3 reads TGTGCCAGCAGGCTGGGGGGGGGAGAGGCTGGGGCCAACGTCCTGACTTTC. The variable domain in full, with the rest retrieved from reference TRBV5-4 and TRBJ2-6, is ETGVTQSPTHLIKTRGQQVTLRCSSQSGHNTVSWYQQALGQGPQFIFQYYREEENGRGNFPPRFSGLQFPNYSSELNVNALELDDSALYLCASRLGGGEAGANVLTFGAGSRLTVL.

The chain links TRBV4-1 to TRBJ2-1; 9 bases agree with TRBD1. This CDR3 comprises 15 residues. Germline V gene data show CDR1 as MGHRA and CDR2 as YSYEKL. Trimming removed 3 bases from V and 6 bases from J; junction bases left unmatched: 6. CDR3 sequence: CASSQGWTGVNEQFF. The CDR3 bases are TGCGCCAGCAGCCAGGGTTGGACAGGGGTCAATGAGCAGTTCTTC.

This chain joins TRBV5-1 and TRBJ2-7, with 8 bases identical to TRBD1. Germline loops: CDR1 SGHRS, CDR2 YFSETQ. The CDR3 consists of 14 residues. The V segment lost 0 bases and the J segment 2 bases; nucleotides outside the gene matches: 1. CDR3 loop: CASSLEDRAYEQYF. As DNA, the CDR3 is TGCGCCAGCAGCTTGGAGGACAGGGCCTACGAGCAGTACTTC. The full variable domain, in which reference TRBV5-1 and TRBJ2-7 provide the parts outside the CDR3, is KAGVTQTPRYLIKTRGQQVTLSCSPISGHRSVSWYQQTPGQGLQFLFEYFSETQRNKGNFPGRFSGRQFSNSRSEMNVSTLELGDSALYLCASSLEDRAYEQYFGPGTRLTVT.

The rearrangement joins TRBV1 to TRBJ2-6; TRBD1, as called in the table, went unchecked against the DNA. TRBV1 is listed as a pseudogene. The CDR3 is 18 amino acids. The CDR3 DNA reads TGCACCAGCAGCGCCGTCCGTTGTGCACAAAGTCGGGCCAACGTCCTGACTTTC. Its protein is CTSSAVRCAQSRANVLTF.

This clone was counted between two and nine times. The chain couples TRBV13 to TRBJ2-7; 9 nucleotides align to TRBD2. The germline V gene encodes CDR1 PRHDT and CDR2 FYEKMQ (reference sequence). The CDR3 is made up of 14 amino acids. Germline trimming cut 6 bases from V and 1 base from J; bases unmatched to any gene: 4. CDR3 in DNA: TGTGCCAGCAGGGCTGCGGGGGGGTCCTACGAGCAGTACTTC. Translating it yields CASRAAGGSYEQYF.